This T cell receptor (beta chain) came from a study of regulatory T cells in long-lasting Graves disease. The sample holds many counts of this clonotype. Antigen: not known. Relying on iRepertoire HTBI primers and Arm-PCR of CDR3 regions, the team built TCR beta libraries. Study processing details: Sequenced samples collectively carried roughly 60 TRBV and approximately 15 TRBJ segments. One entry per CDR3 protein results from TCRdb running MiXCR on the multiplex PCR reads. Clone size and V and J calls follow TCRdb, not the original study. The table shows 400,000 to 500,000 distinct CDR3 sequences, with under 25% occurring only once. Whole-study findings and limits: Sharing of public clonotypes was greater in persistent patients (roughly 2,900) than in new patients (fewer than 1,000).

Time point described: persistent/refractory GD, antithyroid drugs over 5 years with positive TRAb. There was RNA extracted from PBMCs, and the TCR library was made from it. Diagnosing Graves' disease relied on the American Thyroid Association guidelines. Patients came through an endocrinology department, and that department was in Xi'an, China. V was cut by 5 bases and J by 6 bases, with 14 bases left in between. Germline assignment: CDR1 SGHRS and CDR2 YFSETQ. This CDR3 has 13 residues. The receptor was derived from a female donor with Graves disease. This rearrangement joins TRBV5-1 to TRBJ1-2, with D perhaps matching TRBD1 (5 bases). The sample in question was peripheral blood mononuclear cells (PBMCs), obtained when the disease was refractory, from a patient treated with antithyroid drugs. CDR3 amino acids: CASRGGQANGYTF. The CDR3 nucleotides read TGCGCCAGCAGGGGTGGACAAGCGAATGGCTACACCTTC.